A selection of T cell receptor beta chains follows, all from one sample in a study of T cells in narcolepsy. The table came from immunoSEQ multiplex PCR; TCRdb's copy has only in-frame clones and leaves some out. The sample carries approximately 30,000 clones, approximately 89% recorded once. The sample comprised CD45RA- memory CD4+ T cells from PBMCs. Receptors were obtained from a human donor with narcolepsy. Each CDR3 is given with its conserved first and last residue. D genes are given only for firm matches. Size tells how often a clone was seen (once, few, many) or the class of an expanded clone, and some rows leave it out.

clone_size	d_call	j_call	v_call	cdr3_aa	cdr3_nt
once	-	TRBJ1-5	TRBV5-6	CASSLLAGGESQPQHF	TGTGCCAGCAGCTTGCTGGCGGGGGGGGAGAGTCAGCCCCAGCATTTT
-	-	TRBJ1-2	TRBV28	CASSFQGYGYTF	TGTGCCAGCAGTTTCCAGGGGTATGGCTACACCTTC
-	TRBD1	TRBJ1-2	TRBV2	CASSATGNNYGYTF	TGTGCCAGCAGTGCGACAGGGAATAACTATGGCTACACCTTC
-	TRBD1	TRBJ1-6	TRBV28	CASSLWLQGNPLNSPLHF	TGTGCCAGCAGTCTGTGGTTACAGGGGAACCCCCTTAATTCACCCCTCCACTTT
-	-	TRBJ2-1	TRBV28	CASSLGGPSYNEQFF	TGTGCCAGCAGTTTAGGGGGGCCTTCCTACAATGAGCAGTTCTTC
-	TRBD1	TRBJ2-5	TRBV14	CASSQPGQGQETQYF	TGTGCCAGCAGCCAACCCGGACAGGGGCAAGAGACCCAGTACTTC
-	-	TRBJ1-2	TRBV7-9	CASSFRQFHGYTF	TGTGCCAGCAGCTTTCGACAGTTTCATGGCTACACCTTC
-	-	TRBJ1-2	TRBV18	CASSSTRGVDGYTF	TGTGCCAGCTCATCGACGCGGGGAGTGGATGGCTACACCTTC
-	-	TRBJ2-3	TRBV5-6	CASSLIGQLTDTQYF	TGTGCCAGCAGCTTGATAGGACAGCTCACAGATACGCAGTATTTT
-	-	TRBJ1-2	TRBV6-5	CASSEVVGYGYTF	TGTGCCAGCAGTGAAGTGGTTGGCTATGGCTACACCTTC
once	-	TRBJ1-1	TRBV10-3	CAISESALNTEAFF	TGTGCCATCAGTGAGTCTGCCCTGAACACTGAAGCTTTCTTT
-	TRBD2	TRBJ2-3	TRBV5-4	CASSLLSGAGNTDTQYF	TGTGCCAGCAGCTTGCTTTCCGGAGCGGGGAACACAGATACGCAGTATTTT
-	-	TRBJ2-3	TRBV2	CASSEAGWSDTQYF	TGTGCCAGCAGTGAAGCGGGGTGGTCAGATACGCAGTATTTT
-	-	TRBJ2-5	TRBV7-8	CASSLYQETQYF	TGTGCCAGCAGCCTGTACCAAGAGACCCAGTACTTC
-	TRBD1	TRBJ1-4	TRBV27	CASGGQGNEKLFF	TGTGCCAGCGGGGGACAGGGAAATGAAAAACTGTTTTTT
-	-	TRBJ2-3	TRBV5-1	CASSLGPYQPDTQYF	TGCGCCAGCAGCTTAGGACCATACCAACCCGATACGCAGTATTTT
-	-	TRBJ1-2	TRBV28	CASSWGLYGYTF	TGTGCCAGCAGCTGGGGACTTTATGGCTACACCTTC
-	TRBD1	TRBJ1-4	TRBV5-1	CASSLAADRGQEKLFF	TGCGCCAGCAGCTTGGCCGCGGACAGGGGGCAAGAAAAACTGTTTTTT
-	-	TRBJ2-5	TRBV5-4	CASSLKGYETQYF	TGTGCCAGCAGCTTGAAGGGTTATGAGACCCAGTACTTC
-	-	TRBJ1-2	TRBV21-1	CASSKGWWFRQPNIYGYTF	TGTGCCAGCAGCAAAGGATGGTGGTTCCGACAGCCTAACATCTATGGCTACACCTTC
-	TRBD1	TRBJ2-7	TRBV5-6	CASSLQGAWEQYF	TGTGCCAGCAGCCTACAGGGGGCGTGGGAGCAGTACTTC
-	TRBD1	TRBJ1-5	TRBV6-1	CASSVKGQGSQPQHF	TGTGCCAGCAGTGTAAAGGGACAGGGTAGTCAGCCCCAGCATTTT